These 21 T cell receptor beta chains came from one sample sequenced in a study of cytotoxic CD8 clonotypes in ibrutinib-treated CLL. Produced via immunoSEQ multiplex PCR; TCRdb's table is partial and in-frame only. The sample gives fewer than 50,000 clones, approximately 70% of which show up once; roughly 21% is in the top ten. This specimen consisted of PBMCs, obtained after 24 months of ibrutinib treatment. These receptors all come from a human donor with chronic lymphocytic leukemia.

This chain links TRBV29-1 with TRBJ2-7, with D perhaps matching TRBD1 (5 bases). The CDR3 has 13 amino acids. The V end lost 5 bases, the J end lost 5 bases, and 16 bases lay between the germline ends. Germline values: CDR1 SQVTM, CDR2 ANQGSEA. The CDR3 sequence: CSVRRAAWDEQYF. CDR3 in DNA: TGCAGCGTTCGCAGGGCCGCCTGGGACGAGCAGTACTTC.

This clone came up many times. V gene TRBV5-1 combines with J gene TRBJ2-7; D remains unclear. The germline gives CDR1 SGHRS, CDR2 YFSETQ. V was clipped by 2 bases and J by 2 bases, with 14 bases between them. The CDR3 totals 15 residues. In DNA form, the CDR3 reads TGCGCCAGCAGCTTTTCTTCCTCTCAACCCTACGAGCAGTACTTC. It codes for CASSFSSSQPYEQYF.

This rearrangement joins TRBV6-6 to TRBJ2-1; D may be TRBD2 (5 bases). The CDR3 covers 11 residues. V dropped 6 bases and J dropped 8 bases, with 8 bases sitting between them. Germline CDR1 reads MNHNY; CDR2 reads SVGAGI (reference sequence). The CDR3 DNA is TGTGCCAGCAGCGCGGGCCATGAGCAGTTCTTC. Its protein is CASSAGHEQFF.

V usage is TRBV7-8 and J usage is TRBJ1-3; D call uncertain. There are 13 residues in the CDR3. V was shortened by 3 bases and J by 6 bases, with 9 bases between the two germline ends. Germline V gives CDR1 SGHVS, CDR2 FQNEAQ. CDR3 region: CASSFNRANTIYF. CDR3 sequence (DNA): TGTGCCAGCAGCTTTAATAGGGCAAACACCATATATTTT. Supplemented by reference TRBV7-8 and TRBJ1-3, the full variable domain reads GAGVSQSPRYKVAKRGQDVALRCDPISGHVSLFWYQQALGQGPEFLTYFQNEAQLDKSGLPSDRFFAERPEGSVSTLKIQRTQQEDSAVYLCASSFNRANTIYFGEGSWLTVV.

This clone is medium-sized by share. This chain uses TRBV11-1 with TRBJ1-2; perhaps TRBD1 as D (5 bases). The V gene lost 2 bases and the J gene lost 7 bases, with 14 bases spanning the gap. Germline CDR1 is SGHAT and CDR2 is FQDESV (reference sequence). The CDR3 is 14 residues long. CDR3 protein: CASSLRRDLVGYTF. The CDR3 bases are TGTGCCAGCAGCTTACGCAGGGACCTTGTTGGCTACACCTTC.

This chain joins TRBV5-1 and TRBJ2-1; D uncertain. The CDR3 extends over 13 amino acids. Germline CDR1 is SGHRS and CDR2 is YFSETQ. Trimming took 0 bases from V and 4 from J, leaving 5 bases between them. Written as DNA, the CDR3 is TGCGCCAGCAGCTTGGCCGTTTACAATGAGCAGTTCTTC. Protein product: CASSLAVYNEQFF.

The V and J genes are TRBV5-6 and TRBJ1-1; D perhaps matches TRBD1 (6 bases). This CDR3 has 17 amino acids. V shed 1 base and J shed 0 bases, with 16 bases lying between them. Looked up from germline, CDR1 is SGHDT and CDR2 is YYEEEE. The CDR3 DNA reads TGTGCCAGCAGCTTGTTAGCAGGGGAAATTATGAACACTGAAGCTTTCTTT. Protein product: CASSLLAGEIMNTEAFF.

The genes are TRBV5-1 and TRBJ1-2; D unresolved. This CDR3 region has 16 residues. The germline gives CDR1 SGHRS, CDR2 YFSETQ. V dropped 2 bases and J dropped 1 base, with 15 bases sitting between them. CDR3 amino acids: CASSFGLLGSNYGYTF. As DNA, the CDR3 is TGCGCCAGCAGCTTCGGACTCCTTGGAAGTAACTATGGCTACACCTTC.

In this sample, this clone turned up a few times. The chain uses TRBV4-1 and TRBJ1-2; no firm D call. V shed 1 base and J shed 2 bases, with 11 bases lying between them. CDR3 length: 15 amino acids. Germline lookup yields CDR1 MGHRA and CDR2 YSYEKL. CDR3 protein: CASSQGQKTNYGYTF. CDR3 nucleotide sequence: TGCGCCAGCAGCCAAGGCCAGAAGACCAACTATGGCTACACCTTC.

This clone qualifies as medium-sized. The V gene is TRBV29-1, the J gene TRBJ2-7; D not certain. The CDR3 covers 12 residues. V lost 7 bases and J 6 bases, leaving 16 bases between the germline ends. Germline loops: CDR1 SQVTM, CDR2 ANQGSEA. The CDR3 sequence is CSAYRAPGEQYF. The CDR3 DNA sequence: TGCAGCGCTTACAGAGCCCCGGGCGAGCAGTACTTC.

The chain combines TRBV5-5 with TRBJ2-7; D is unclear. The CDR3 is 10 amino acids. V was cut by 3 bases and J by 9 bases, with 7 bases left in between. Germline CDR1 is SGHKS and CDR2 is YYEKEE (reference sequence). CDR3 loop: CASSSPGQYF. The DNA for the CDR3 is TGTGCCAGCAGCTCTCCAGGGCAGTACTTC.

J is TRBJ2-7 and V is TRBV6-5; no firm D call. The CDR3 consists of 10 residues. Trimming cost V 8 bases and J 4 bases, with 6 bases left between them. Germline V gene data show CDR1 as MNHEY and CDR2 as SVGAGI. CDR3 protein: CASGVYEQYF. As DNA, the CDR3 is TGTGCCAGCGGGGTTTACGAGCAGTACTTC.

A few counts support this clone. This chain uses TRBV30 with TRBJ1-6; D is unresolved. This CDR3 comprises 16 residues. CDR1 and CDR2 (germline): GTSNPN, SVGIG (reference sequence). V was cut by 0 bases and J by 1 base, with 10 bases left in between. The CDR3 protein is CAWSVTLGSYNSPLHF. CDR3 coding DNA: TGTGCCTGGAGTGTAACCCTAGGGTCCTATAATTCACCCCTCCACTTT.

This sequence joins TRBV29-1 and TRBJ1-1; no clear D gene. V was pared by 6 bases and J by 5 bases, with 22 bases between. The length of the CDR3 is 15 residues. Germline V gives CDR1 SQVTM, CDR2 ANQGSEA. CDR3 sequence reads: CSVVKGFLGLTEAFF. The CDR3 nucleotides are TGCAGCGTCGTCAAGGGTTTTTTGGGGTTGACTGAAGCTTTCTTT.

The chain links TRBV6-4 to TRBJ1-6; 9 nucleotides match TRBD1. CDR1 and CDR2 from the germline V gene are MRHNA and SNTAGT. The CDR3 sequence is 15 residues long. The V and J ends lost 6 bases and 4 bases, in that order; junction bases with no gene match: 4. The CDR3 sequence: CASRRDRDYNSPLHF. Here the CDR3 DNA reads TGTGCCAGCAGGAGGGACAGGGATTATAATTCACCCCTCCACTTT.

This clone was recorded many times. The rearrangement joins TRBV5-1 to TRBJ2-3; D possibly corresponds to TRBD2 (5 bases). Trimming removed 4 bases at V and 3 bases at J, with 15 bases between. From germline, CDR1 is SGHRS and CDR2 YFSETQ. CDR3 length equals 15 residues. CDR3 in amino acids: CASSLEALTTDTQYF. The CDR3 nucleotides are TGCGCCAGCAGCCTGGAGGCCCTGACGACAGATACGCAGTATTTT.

The chain has TRBV27 and TRBJ2-1; 16 nucleotides agree with TRBD2. Germline V CDR1 and CDR2: MNHEY, SMNVEV (reference sequence). There are 16 residues in the CDR3. After removal of 8 bases from V and 9 bases from J, the junction contained 10 bases not matched to a gene. This CDR3 reads CASSSGTSGRAGEQFF. CDR3 in DNA: TGTGCCAGCTCATCAGGGACTAGCGGGAGGGCCGGTGAGCAGTTCTTC.

The V call is TRBV18, the J call TRBJ1-5, with D perhaps matching TRBD1 (5 bases). Germline CDR1 and CDR2: KGHSH and LQKENI. Between the trimmed V and J ends, which lost 6 bases and 6 bases, there was a span of 18 bases. This CDR3 contains 15 residues. The CDR3 reads CASSLGSGSGQPQHF. The CDR3 bases are TGTGCCAGCTCCCTGGGGTCAGGGAGCGGTCAGCCCCAGCATTTT.

The chain uses TRBV5-8 and TRBJ1-5; possible D gene TRBD1, 5 bases. The CDR3 covers 15 residues. With 0 bases removed from V and 6 bases from J, the gap between germline ends came to 13 bases. CDR1 and CDR2 from the germline V gene are SGHTS and YDEGEE. The CDR3 here is CASSLGEGHVQPQHF. In DNA form, the CDR3 reads TGTGCCAGCAGCTTGGGGGAGGGGCATGTTCAGCCCCAGCATTTT.

This chain links TRBV11-2 with TRBJ2-5; D unclear. Germline CDR1 and CDR2: SGHAT and FQNNGV. This CDR3 region has 16 residues. V was clipped by 4 bases and J by 4 bases, with 19 bases between them. The CDR3 protein is CASSSVPGPRTETQYF. CDR3 DNA sequence: TGTGCCAGCAGCTCAGTTCCGGGTCCAAGAACAGAGACCCAGTACTTC.

The chain is built from TRBV7-2 and TRBJ2-3; 8 positions agree with TRBD1. The germline V gene encodes CDR1 SGHTA and CDR2 FQGNSA. Unmatched junction bases numbered 6, after V lost 1 base and J lost 6 bases. The CDR3 covers 15 residues. CDR3 bases: TGTGCCAGCAGCTTAGGGACAGGGTACTCGGATACGCAGTATTTT. This translates into CASSLGTGYSDTQYF.